Sequencing of this T cell receptor beta chain was carried out in a study of spatial heterogeneity in lung cancer. Broader study findings: Intratumoral expanded alpha and beta TCR counts were found to track tumor mutation counts.

TCRdb re-analysed the 5' RACE reads in MiXCR, keeping a single row per CDR3 protein. The sample lists approximately 94,000 distinct CDR3 sequences, approximately 4.7% occurring once. A remark on this clonotype: What it recognizes is unknown.

The germline V gene encodes CDR1 MNHEY and CDR2 SVGEGT. Trimming took 5 bases from V and 7 from J, leaving 14 bases between them. The CDR3 totals 13 residues. Time point meaning: sample taken at primary tumor resection. This TCR derives from a male donor with early-stage non-small cell lung cancer. The sample was lung tumor tissue, taken at surgery. The chain uses TRBV6-2 or TRBV6-3 and TRBJ2-5; TRBD2 might be the D (6 bases). CDR3 loop: CASSQEGFGTQYF. The CDR3 DNA sequence: TGTGCCAGCAGTCAGGAGGGTTTTGGGACCCAGTACTTC.